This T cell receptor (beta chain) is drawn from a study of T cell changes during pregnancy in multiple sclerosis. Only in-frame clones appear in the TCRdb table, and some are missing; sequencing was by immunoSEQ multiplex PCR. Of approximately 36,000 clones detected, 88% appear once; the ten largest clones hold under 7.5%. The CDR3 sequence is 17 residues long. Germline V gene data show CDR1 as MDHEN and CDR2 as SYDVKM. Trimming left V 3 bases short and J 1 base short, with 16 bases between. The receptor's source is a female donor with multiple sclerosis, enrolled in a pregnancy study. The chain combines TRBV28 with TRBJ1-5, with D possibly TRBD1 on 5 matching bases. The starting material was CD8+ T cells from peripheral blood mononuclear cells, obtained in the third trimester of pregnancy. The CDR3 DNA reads TGTGCCAGCAGTTTCCCCGGGGGGGGATGGAGCAATCAGCCCCAGCATTTT. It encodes CASSFPGGGWSNQPQHF.